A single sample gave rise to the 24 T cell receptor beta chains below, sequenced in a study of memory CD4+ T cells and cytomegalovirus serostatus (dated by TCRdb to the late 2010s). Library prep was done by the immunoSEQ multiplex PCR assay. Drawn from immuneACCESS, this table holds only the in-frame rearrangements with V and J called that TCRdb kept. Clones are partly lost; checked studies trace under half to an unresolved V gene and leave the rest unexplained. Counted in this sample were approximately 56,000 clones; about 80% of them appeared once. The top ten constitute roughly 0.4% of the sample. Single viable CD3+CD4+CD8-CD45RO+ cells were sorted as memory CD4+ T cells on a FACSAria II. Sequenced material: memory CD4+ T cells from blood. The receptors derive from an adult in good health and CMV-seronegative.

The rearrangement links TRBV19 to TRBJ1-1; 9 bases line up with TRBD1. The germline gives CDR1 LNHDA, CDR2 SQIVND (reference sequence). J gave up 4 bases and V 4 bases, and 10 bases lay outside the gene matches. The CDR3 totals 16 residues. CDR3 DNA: TGTGCCAGTAGTACGAATCCGGGACAGGGACCCACTGAAGCTTTCTTT. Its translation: CASSTNPGQGPTEAFF.

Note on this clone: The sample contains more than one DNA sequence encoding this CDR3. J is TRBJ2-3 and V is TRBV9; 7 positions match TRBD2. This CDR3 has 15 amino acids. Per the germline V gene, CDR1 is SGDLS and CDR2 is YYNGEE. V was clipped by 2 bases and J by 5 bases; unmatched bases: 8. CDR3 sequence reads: CASSVGGGPVDTQYF. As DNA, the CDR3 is TGTGCCAGCAGCGTGGGGGGGGGTCCTGTAGATACGCAGTATTTT. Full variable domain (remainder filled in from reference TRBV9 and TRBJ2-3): DSGVTQTPKHLITATGQRVTLRCSPRSGDLSVYWYQQSLDQGLQFLIQYYNGEERAKGNILERFSAQQFPDLHSELNLSSLELGDSALYFCASSVGGGPVDTQYFGPGTRLTVL.

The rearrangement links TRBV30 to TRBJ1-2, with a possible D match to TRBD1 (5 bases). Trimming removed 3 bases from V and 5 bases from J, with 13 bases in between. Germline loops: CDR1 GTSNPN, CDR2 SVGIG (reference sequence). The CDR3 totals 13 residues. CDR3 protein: CAWRAGLWYGYTF. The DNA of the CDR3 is TGTGCCTGGAGGGCAGGGCTATGGTATGGCTACACCTTC.

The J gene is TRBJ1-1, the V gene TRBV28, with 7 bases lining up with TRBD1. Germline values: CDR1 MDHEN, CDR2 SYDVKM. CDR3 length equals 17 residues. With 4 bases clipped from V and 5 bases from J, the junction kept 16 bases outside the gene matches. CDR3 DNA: TGTGCCAGCAGTTCTCTCTACAGGGGTGGTGGGTTAACTGAAGCTTTCTTT. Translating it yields CASSSLYRGGGLTEAFF.

The DNA of the CDR3 is TGTGCCAGCAGCCCAGCAGGGATTAGCGGACTCACCGGGGAGCTGTTTTTT. Amino acid sequence: CASSPAGISGLTGELFF. This chain joins TRBV4-2 and TRBJ2-2; tentatively, D is TRBD2 (6 bases). Per the germline V gene, CDR1 is LGHNA and CDR2 is YNFKEQ. The germline V and J ends were trimmed by 4 bases and 4 bases, with 19 bases remaining between them. The CDR3 sequence is 17 residues long.

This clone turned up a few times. The DNA of the CDR3 is TGTGCCAGCGAGGGACACAAGACTGAAGCTTTCTTT. This codes for CASEGHKTEAFF. The chain carries TRBV7-9 and TRBJ1-1; maybe TRBD1 (6 bases). This CDR3 contains 12 residues. Germline V lookup: CDR1 SEHNR, CDR2 FQNEAQ (reference sequence). With 8 bases removed from V and 5 bases from J, the gap between germline ends came to 12 bases. The full variable domain, in which reference TRBV7-9 and TRBJ1-1 provide the parts outside the CDR3, is DTGVSQNPRHKITKRGQNVTFRCDPISEHNRLYWYRQTLGQGPEFLTYFQNEAQLEKSRLLSDRFSAERPKGSFSTLEIQRTEQGDSAMYLCASEGHKTEAFFGQGTRLTVV.

The DNA of the CDR3 is TGTGCCAGCAGGAGACATGAAGGAGTTGAAGCTTTCTTT. Translating gives CASRRHEGVEAFF. The chain couples TRBV6-5 to TRBJ1-1; no firm D call. CDR1 and CDR2 from the germline V gene are MNHEY and SVGAGI. The CDR3 has 13 residues. Between the trimmed V and J ends, which lost 6 bases and 7 bases, there was a span of 15 bases.

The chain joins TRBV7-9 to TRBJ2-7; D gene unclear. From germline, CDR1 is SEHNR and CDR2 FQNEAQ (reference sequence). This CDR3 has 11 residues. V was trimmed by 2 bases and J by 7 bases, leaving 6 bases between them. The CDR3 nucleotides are TGTGCCAGCAGCTTATCTGGTGAGCAGTACTTC. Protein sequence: CASSLSGEQYF.

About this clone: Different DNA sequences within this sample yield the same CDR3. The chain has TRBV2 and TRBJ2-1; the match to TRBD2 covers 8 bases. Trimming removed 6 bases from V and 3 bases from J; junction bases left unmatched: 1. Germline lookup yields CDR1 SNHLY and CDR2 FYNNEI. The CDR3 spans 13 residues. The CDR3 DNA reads TGTGCCAGCAGCGGGACTAGCTACAATGAGCAGTTCTTC. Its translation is CASSGTSYNEQFF.

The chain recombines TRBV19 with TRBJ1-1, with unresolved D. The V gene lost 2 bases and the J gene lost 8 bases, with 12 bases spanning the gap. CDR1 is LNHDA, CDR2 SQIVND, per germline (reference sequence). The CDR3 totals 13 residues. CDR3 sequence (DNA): TGTGCCAGTAGTATATTCCTCAGATCCGAAGCTTTCTTT. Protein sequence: CASSIFLRSEAFF.

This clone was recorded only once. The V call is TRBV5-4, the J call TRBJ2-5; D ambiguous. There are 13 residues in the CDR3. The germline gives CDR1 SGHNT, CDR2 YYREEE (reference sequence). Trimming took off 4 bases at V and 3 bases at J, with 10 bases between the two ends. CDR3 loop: CASSIQSKETQYF. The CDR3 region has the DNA TGTGCCAGCAGCATACAGTCGAAAGAGACCCAGTACTTC.

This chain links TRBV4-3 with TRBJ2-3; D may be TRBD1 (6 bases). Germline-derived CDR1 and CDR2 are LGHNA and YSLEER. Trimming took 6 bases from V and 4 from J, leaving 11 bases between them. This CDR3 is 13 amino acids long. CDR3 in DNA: TGCGCCAGCAGTTATACAGGGTCAGATACGCAGTATTTT. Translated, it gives CASSYTGSDTQYF.

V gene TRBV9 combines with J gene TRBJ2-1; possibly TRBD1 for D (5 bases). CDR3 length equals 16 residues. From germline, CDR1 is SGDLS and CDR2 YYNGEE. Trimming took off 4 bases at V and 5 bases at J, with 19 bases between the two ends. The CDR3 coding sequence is TGTGCCAGCAGCCCTCAGCCGAGACAGATAAACAATGAGCAGTTCTTC. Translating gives CASSPQPRQINNEQFF. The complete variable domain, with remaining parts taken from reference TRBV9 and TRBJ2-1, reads DSGVTQTPKHLITATGQRVTLRCSPRSGDLSVYWYQQSLDQGLQFLIQYYNGEERAKGNILERFSAQQFPDLHSELNLSSLELGDSALYFCASSPQPRQINNEQFFGPGTRLTVL.

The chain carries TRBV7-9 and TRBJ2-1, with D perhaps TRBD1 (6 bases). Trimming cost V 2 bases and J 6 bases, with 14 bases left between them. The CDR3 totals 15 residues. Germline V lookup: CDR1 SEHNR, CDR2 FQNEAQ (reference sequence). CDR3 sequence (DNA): TGTGCCAGCAGCTTACAGGGGTTCATTTCCAATGAGCAGTTCTTC. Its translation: CASSLQGFISNEQFF.

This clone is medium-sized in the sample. CDR3 residues: CASRSTYMNTEAFF. DNA for the CDR3: TGTGCCAGCAGGTCGACATATATGAACACTGAAGCTTTCTTT. The chain combines TRBV2 with TRBJ1-1; D gene unclear. The V gene lost 6 bases and the J gene lost 0 bases, with 11 bases spanning the gap. The CDR3 has 14 residues. Looked up from germline, CDR1 is SNHLY and CDR2 is FYNNEI.

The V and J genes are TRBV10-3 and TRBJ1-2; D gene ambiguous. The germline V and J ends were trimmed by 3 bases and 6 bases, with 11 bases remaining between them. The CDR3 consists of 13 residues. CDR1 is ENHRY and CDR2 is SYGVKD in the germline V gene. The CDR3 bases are TGTGCCATCAGTGAAAGGGAATTTCATGGCTACACCTTC. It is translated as CAISEREFHGYTF.

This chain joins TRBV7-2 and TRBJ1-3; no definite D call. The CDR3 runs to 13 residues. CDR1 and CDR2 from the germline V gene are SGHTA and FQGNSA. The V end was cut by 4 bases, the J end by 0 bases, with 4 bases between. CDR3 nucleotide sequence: TGTGCCAGCAGCTGGAGCTCTGGAAACACCATATATTTT. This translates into CASSWSSGNTIYF.

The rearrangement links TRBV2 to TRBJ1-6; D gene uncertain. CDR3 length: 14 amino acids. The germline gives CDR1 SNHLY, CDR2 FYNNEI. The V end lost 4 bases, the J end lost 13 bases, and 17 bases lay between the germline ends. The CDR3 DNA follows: TGTGCCAGCAGTGTGGCCAGGACGGGCGTCCCCCTCCACTTT. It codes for CASSVARTGVPLHF.

DNA of the CDR3: TGTGCAAGTCGCTCCGGAGTTCCTGGACAGGGTCTCCCCCTCCACTTT. Its translation is CASRSGVPGQGLPLHF. V usage is TRBV12-2 and J usage is TRBJ1-6; the table's D call, TRBD1, was not checked against the DNA. TRBV12-2 is described as a pseudogene. This CDR3 has 16 amino acids.

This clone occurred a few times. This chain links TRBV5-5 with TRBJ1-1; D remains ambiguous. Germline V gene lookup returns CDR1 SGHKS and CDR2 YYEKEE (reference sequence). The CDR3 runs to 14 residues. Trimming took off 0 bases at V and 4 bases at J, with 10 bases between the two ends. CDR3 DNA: TGTGCCAGCAGCTTGGTAGGGCGGAGCACTGAAGCTTTCTTT. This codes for CASSLVGRSTEAFF.

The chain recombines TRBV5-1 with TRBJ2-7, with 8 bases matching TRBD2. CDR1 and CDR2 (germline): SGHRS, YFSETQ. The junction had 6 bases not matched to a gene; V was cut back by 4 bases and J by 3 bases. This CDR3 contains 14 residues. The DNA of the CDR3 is TGCGCCAGCAGCCCAAGGACTAGCTTCTACGAGCAGTACTTC. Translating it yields CASSPRTSFYEQYF. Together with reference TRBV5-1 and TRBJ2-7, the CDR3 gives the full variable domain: KAGVTQTPRYLIKTRGQQVTLSCSPISGHRSVSWYQQTPGQGLQFLFEYFSETQRNKGNFPGRFSGRQFSNSRSEMNVSTLELGDSALYLCASSPRTSFYEQYFGPGTRLTVT.

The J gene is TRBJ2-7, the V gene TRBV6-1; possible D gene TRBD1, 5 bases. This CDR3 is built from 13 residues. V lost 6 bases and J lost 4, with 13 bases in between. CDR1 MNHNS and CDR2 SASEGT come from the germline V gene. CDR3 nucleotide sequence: TGTGCCAGCAGGGAACCAGGGCGGTACGAGCAGTACTTC. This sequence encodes CASREPGRYEQYF.

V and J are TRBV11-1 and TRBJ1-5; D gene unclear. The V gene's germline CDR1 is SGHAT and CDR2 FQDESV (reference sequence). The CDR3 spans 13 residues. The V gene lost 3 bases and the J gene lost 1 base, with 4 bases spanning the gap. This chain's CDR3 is CASSLGSNQPQHF. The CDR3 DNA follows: TGTGCCAGCAGCTTGGGCAGCAATCAGCCCCAGCATTTT.

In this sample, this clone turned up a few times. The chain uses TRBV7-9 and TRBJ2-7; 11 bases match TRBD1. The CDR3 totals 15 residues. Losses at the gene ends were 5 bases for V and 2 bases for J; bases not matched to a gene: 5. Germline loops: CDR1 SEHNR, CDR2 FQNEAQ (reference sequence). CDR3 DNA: TGTGCCAGCAGCCGAGGGGGACAGGGGGCCTACGAGCAGTACTTC. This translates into CASSRGGQGAYEQYF.